What follows describes a single T cell receptor (beta chain). Antigen unknown. A read error may produce the germline difference seen at one junction end. This sample was included in a study of T cell responses to AZD1222 COVID-19 vaccine. Whole-study findings and limits: Among those given AZD1222, only five or six were seropositive at baseline. Females outnumbered males among donors, who were mostly white British; clonal diversity was possibly underestimated. Increased Spike-specific TCR breadth and depth were observed after two AZD1222 doses. Repertoires were sampled only after the peak T cell response.

Libraries were prepared by immunoSEQ multiplex PCR; TCRdb keeps only in-frame clonotypes and omits some of them. The data contain 140,000 to 150,000 clones, about nine tenths of them singletons. Germline loops: CDR1 LNHDA, CDR2 SQIVND (reference sequence). The CDR3 runs 12 residues. Sample: peripheral blood, taken on day 0 of MenACWY control vaccination. The receptor comes from an adult in good health. The chain has TRBV19 and TRBJ2-4; possible D gene TRBD1, 5 bases. CDR3 residues: CASSIGWQGLHF. The DNA for the CDR3 is TGTGCCAGTAGTATAGGTTGGCAGGGATTGCACTTC.